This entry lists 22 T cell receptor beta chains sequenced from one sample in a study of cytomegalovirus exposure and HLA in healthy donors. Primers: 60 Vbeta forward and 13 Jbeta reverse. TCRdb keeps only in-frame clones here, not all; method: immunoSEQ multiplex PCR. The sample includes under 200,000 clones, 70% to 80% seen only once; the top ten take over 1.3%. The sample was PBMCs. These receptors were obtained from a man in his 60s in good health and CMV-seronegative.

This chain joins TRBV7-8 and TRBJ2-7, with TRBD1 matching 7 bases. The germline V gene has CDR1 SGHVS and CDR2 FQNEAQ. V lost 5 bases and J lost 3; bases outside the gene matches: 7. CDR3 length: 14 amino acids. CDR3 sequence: CASSLGPGGYEQYF. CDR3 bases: TGTGCCAGCAGCCTAGGCCCAGGGGGCTACGAGCAGTACTTC.

CDR3 residues: CASSSIAGPYEQYF. The CDR3 coding sequence is TGTGCCAGCAGTTCGATAGCGGGACCCTACGAGCAGTACTTC. V gene TRBV27 combines with J gene TRBJ2-7; TRBD2 agrees at 8 bases. From germline, CDR1 is MNHEY and CDR2 SMNVEV (reference sequence). The CDR3 extends over 14 amino acids. With 4 bases clipped from V and 2 bases from J, the junction kept 4 bases outside the gene matches.

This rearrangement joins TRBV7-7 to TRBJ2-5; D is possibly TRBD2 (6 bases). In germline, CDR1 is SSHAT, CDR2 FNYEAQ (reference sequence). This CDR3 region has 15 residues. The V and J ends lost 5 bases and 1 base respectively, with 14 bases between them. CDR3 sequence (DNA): TGTGCCAGCAGCCCTCGAGAGGGAGGCCAAGAGACCCAGTACTTC. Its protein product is CASSPREGGQETQYF.

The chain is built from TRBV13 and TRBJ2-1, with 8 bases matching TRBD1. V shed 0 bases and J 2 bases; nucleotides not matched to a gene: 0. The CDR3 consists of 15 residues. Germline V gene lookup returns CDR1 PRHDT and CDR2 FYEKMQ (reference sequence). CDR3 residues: CASSLGTGAYNEQFF. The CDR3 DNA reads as TGTGCCAGCAGCTTAGGGACAGGGGCCTACAATGAGCAGTTCTTC.

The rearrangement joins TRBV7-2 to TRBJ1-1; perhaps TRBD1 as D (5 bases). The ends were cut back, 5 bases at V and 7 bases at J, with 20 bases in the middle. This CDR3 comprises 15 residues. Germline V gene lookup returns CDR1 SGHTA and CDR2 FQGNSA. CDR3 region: CASSPTPWGEGEAFF. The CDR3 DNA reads TGTGCCAGCAGCCCCACCCCTTGGGGGGAGGGTGAAGCTTTCTTT.

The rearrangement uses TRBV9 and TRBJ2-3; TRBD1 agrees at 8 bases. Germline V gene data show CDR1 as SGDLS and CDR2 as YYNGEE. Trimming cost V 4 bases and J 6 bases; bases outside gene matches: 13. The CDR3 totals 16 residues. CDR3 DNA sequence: TGTGCCAGCAGCTTAATTGGACAGGGCGGGATGGATACGCAGTATTTT. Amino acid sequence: CASSLIGQGGMDTQYF.

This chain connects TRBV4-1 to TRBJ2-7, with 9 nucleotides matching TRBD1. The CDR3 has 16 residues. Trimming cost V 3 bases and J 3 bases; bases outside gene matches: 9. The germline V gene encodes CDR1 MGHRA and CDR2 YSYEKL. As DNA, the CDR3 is TGCGCCAGCAGCCACGAAGCCGGGACAGGGTACTACGAGCAGTACTTC. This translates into CASSHEAGTGYYEQYF.

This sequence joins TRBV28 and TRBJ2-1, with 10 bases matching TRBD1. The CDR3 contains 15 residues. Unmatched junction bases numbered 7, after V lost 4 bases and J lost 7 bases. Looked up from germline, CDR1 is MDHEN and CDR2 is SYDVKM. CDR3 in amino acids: CASSSRQGAGNEQFF. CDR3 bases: TGTGCCAGCAGTTCCAGACAGGGGGCTGGGAATGAGCAGTTCTTC.

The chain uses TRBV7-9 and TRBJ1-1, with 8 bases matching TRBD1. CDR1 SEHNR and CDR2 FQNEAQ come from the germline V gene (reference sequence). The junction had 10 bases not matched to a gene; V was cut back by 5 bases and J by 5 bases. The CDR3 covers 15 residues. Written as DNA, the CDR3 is TGTGCCAGCAGCCCGCGTGGACAGGGTGGAACTGAAGCTTTCTTT. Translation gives CASSPRGQGGTEAFF.

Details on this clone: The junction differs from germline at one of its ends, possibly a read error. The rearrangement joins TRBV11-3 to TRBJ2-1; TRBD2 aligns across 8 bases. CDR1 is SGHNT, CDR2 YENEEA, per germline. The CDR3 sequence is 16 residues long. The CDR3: CASSFSGTRHYDEQFF. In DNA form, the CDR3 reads TGTGCCAGCAGCTTTTCCGGGACTAGGCACTACGATGAGCAGTTCTTC.

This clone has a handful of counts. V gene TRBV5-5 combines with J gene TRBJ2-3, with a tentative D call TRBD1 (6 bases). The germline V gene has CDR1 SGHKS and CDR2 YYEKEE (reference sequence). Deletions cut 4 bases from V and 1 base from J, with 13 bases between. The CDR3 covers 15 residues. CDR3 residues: CASSRLGAGTDTQYF. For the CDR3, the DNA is TGTGCCAGCAGCCGCCTGGGGGCGGGCACAGATACGCAGTATTTT.

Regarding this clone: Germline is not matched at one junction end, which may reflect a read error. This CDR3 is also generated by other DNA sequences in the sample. The CDR3 sequence: CASSQYQGANTGELFF. In DNA, the CDR3 is TGCGCCAGCAGCCAGTACCAGGGGGCTAACACCGGGGAACTGTTTTTT. The V gene is TRBV5-1, the J gene TRBJ2-2; 8 bases are shared with TRBD1. The V gene's germline CDR1 is SGHRS and CDR2 YFSETQ. The CDR3 loop spans 16 amino acids.

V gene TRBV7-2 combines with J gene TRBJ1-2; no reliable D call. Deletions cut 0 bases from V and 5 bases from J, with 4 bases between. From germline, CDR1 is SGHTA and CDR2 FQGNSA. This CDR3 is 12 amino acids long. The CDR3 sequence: CASSLAGYGYTF. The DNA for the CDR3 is TGTGCCAGCAGCTTAGCCGGGTATGGCTACACCTTC.

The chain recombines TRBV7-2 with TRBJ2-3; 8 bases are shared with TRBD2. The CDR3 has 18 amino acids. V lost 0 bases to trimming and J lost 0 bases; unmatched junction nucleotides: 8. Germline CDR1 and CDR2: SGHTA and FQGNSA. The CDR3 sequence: CASSLARMASGSTDTQYF. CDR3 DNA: TGTGCCAGCAGCTTAGCGCGGATGGCTAGCGGGAGCACAGATACGCAGTATTTT. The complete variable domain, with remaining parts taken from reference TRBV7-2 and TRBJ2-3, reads GAGVSQSPSNKVTEKGKDVELRCDPISGHTALYWYRQSLGQGLEFLIYFQGNSAPDKSGLPSDRFSAERTGGSVSTLTIQRTQQEDSAVYLCASSLARMASGSTDTQYFGPGTRLTVL.

The CDR3: CASSQDPSLEQFF. The CDR3 nucleotides read TGCGCCAGCAGCCAAGATCCGAGTCTGGAGCAGTTCTTC. V usage is TRBV4-3 and J usage is TRBJ2-1, with unresolved D. This CDR3 contains 13 residues. V lost 0 bases and J 10 bases, leaving 10 bases between the germline ends. From germline, CDR1 is LGHNA and CDR2 YSLEER.

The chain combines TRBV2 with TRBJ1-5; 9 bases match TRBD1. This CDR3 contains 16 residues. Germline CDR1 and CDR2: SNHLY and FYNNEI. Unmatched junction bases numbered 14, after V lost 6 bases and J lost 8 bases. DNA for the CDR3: TGTGCCAGCAGAGGACGGGACAGGGTGTTTCTTGAGCCCCAGCATTTT. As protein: CASRGRDRVFLEPQHF.

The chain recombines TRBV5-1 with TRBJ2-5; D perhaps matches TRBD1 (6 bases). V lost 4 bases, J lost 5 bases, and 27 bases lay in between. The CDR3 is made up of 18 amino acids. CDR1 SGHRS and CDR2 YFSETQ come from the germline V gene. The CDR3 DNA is TGCGCCAGCAGCCAAGGGACAAAGCAGGTCAAGATCCGGGAGACCCAGTACTTC. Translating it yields CASSQGTKQVKIRETQYF.

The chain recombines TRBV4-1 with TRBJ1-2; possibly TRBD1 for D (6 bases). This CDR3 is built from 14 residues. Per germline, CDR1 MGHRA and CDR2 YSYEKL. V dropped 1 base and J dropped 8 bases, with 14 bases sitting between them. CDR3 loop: CASSQGGPGRGYTF. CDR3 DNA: TGCGCCAGCAGCCAAGGGGGGCCCGGTAGGGGCTACACCTTC.

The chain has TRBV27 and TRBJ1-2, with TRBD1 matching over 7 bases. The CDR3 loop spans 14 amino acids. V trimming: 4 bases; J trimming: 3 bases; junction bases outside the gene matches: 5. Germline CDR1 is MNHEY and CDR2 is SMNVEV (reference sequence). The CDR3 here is CASSSETGHYGYTF. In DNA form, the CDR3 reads TGTGCCAGCAGTTCGGAGACAGGGCACTATGGCTACACCTTC.

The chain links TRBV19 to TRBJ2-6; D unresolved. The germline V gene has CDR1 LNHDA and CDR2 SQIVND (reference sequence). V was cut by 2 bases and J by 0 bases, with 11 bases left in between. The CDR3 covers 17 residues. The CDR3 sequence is CASSISDSFSGANVLTF. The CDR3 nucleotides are TGTGCCAGTAGTATAAGTGACTCATTCTCTGGGGCCAACGTCCTGACTTTC.

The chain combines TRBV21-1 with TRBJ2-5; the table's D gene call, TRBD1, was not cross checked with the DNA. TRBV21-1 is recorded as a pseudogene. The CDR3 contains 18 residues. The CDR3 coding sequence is TGTGCCAGCAGCACCTGGACAGGGGGCACTGAACATAAAGAGACCCAGTACTTC. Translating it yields CASSTWTGGTEHKETQYF.

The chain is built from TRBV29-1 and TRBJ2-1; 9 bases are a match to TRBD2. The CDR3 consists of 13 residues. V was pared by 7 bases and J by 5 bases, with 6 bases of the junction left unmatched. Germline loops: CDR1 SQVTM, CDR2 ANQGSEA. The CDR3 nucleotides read TGCAGCGGGGCTAGCGGGGAAAACAATGAGCAGTTCTTC. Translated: CSGASGENNEQFF.